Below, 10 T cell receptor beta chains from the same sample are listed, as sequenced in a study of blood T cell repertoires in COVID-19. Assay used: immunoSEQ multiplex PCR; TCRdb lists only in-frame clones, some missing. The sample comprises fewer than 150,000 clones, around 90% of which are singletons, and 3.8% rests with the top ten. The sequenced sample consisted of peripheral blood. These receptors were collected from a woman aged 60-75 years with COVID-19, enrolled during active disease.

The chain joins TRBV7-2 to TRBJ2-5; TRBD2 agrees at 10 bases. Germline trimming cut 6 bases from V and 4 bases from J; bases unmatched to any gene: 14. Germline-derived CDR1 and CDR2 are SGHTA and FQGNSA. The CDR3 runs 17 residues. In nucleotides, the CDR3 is TGTGCCAGCAGTTGGAGAGTAAGCGGGGGGGCCCGAGAGACCCAGTACTTC. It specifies CASSWRVSGGARETQYF.

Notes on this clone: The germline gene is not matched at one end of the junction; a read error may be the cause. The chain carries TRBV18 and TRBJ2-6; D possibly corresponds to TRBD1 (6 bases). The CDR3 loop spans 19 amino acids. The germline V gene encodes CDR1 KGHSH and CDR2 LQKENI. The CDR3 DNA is TGTGCCAGCTCATCACCAAGGGACACGGTCGAGGATGGGGCCAACGTCCTGACTTTC. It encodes CASSSPRDTVEDGANVLTF.

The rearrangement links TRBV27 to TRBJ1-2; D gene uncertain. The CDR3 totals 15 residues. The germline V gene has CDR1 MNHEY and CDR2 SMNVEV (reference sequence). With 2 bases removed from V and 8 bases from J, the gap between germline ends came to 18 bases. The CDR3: CASSLHRLGDRGYTF. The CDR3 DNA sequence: TGTGCCAGCAGTTTACATCGGCTAGGTGATCGGGGCTACACCTTC.

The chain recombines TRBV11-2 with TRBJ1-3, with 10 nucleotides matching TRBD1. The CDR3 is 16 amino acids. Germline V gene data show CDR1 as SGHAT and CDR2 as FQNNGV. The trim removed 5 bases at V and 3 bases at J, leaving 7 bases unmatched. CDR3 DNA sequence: TGTGCCAGCAGCCAGATATGGGACAGGGGTGGAAACACCATATATTTT. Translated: CASSQIWDRGGNTIYF.

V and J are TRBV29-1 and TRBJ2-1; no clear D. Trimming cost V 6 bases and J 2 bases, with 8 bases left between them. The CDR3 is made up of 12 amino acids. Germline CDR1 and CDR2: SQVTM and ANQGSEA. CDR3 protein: CSVPRTYNEQFF. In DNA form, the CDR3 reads TGCAGCGTCCCGAGGACCTACAATGAGCAGTTCTTC.

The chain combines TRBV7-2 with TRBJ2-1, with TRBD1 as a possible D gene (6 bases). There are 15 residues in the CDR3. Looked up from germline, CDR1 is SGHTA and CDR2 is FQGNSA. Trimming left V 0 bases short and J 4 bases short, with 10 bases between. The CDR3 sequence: CASSLARGYYNEQFF. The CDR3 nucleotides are TGTGCCAGCAGCTTAGCCAGGGGATATTACAATGAGCAGTTCTTC.

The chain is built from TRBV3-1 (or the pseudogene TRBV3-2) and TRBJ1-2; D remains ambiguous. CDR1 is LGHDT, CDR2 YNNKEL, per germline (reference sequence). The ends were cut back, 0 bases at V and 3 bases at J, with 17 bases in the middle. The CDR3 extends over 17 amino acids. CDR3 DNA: TGTGCCAGCAGCCAAGACCCTCAACGCTCAGACTACTATGGCTACACCTTC. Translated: CASSQDPQRSDYYGYTF.

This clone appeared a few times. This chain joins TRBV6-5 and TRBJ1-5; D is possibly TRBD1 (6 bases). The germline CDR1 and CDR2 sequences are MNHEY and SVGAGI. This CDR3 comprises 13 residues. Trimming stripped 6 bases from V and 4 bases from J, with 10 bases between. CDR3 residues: CASRPTGNQPQHF. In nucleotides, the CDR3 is TGTGCCAGCAGACCCACAGGGAATCAGCCCCAGCATTTT.

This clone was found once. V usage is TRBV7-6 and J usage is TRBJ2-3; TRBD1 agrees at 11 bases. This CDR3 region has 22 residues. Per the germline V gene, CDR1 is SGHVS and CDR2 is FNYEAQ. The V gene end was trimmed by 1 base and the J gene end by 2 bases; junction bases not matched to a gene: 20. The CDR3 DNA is TGTGCCAGCAGCTTAGATTCTCTAACCGGGACAGGGGGTAGCGGGGCCACAGATACGCAGTATTTT. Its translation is CASSLDSLTGTGGSGATDTQYF.

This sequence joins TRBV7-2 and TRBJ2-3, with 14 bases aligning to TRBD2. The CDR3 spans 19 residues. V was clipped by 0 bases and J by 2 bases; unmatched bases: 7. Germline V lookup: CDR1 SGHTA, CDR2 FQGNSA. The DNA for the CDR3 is TGTGCCAGCAGCTTAGCGAGAGGGACTAGCGGGGGCCTCACAGATACGCAGTATTTT. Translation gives CASSLARGTSGGLTDTQYF.